A single sample is the source of the 9 T cell receptor beta chains below, sequenced in a study of OX40 agonist ivuxolimab in advanced cancers. Sequencing was performed with immunoSEQ multiplex PCR; in TCRdb, only in-frame clones are kept and a portion is missing. In the table there are tens of thousands of clones, around four fifths of which are singletons. The starting material was CD4+ or CD8+ T cells sorted from blood, obtained in a trial of the OX40 agonist ivuxolimab. These receptors all stem from an adult with an advanced solid tumor such as melanoma, head and neck, liver or kidney cancer.

The V gene is TRBV9, the J gene TRBJ2-5, with 9 bases aligning to TRBD2. The CDR3 spans 16 residues. Losses at the gene ends were 0 bases for V and 3 bases for J; bases not matched to a gene: 6. Germline V gives CDR1 SGDLS, CDR2 YYNGEE. The CDR3 sequence: CASSVGVAGAKETQYF. CDR3 bases: TGTGCCAGCAGCGTAGGGGTAGCGGGGGCTAAAGAGACCCAGTACTTC.

The chain recombines TRBV4-1 with TRBJ1-1, with a tentative D call TRBD1 (5 bases). The CDR3 has 17 amino acids. Trimming cost V 0 bases and J 5 bases, with 19 bases left between them. Germline V gene lookup returns CDR1 MGHRA and CDR2 YSYEKL. CDR3 in DNA: TGCGCCAGCAGCCAAGAAGTGGCTCGGGGGGGTAGGACTGAAGCTTTCTTT. It yields the protein CASSQEVARGGRTEAFF.

The genes are TRBV18 and TRBJ1-5, with D hard to call. Per the germline V gene, CDR1 is KGHSH and CDR2 is LQKENI. The CDR3 is 15 amino acids. Trimming pared 6 bases from V and 0 bases from J, leaving 12 bases between. The CDR3 loop reads CASSPGPYSNQPQHF. CDR3 in DNA: TGTGCCAGCTCTCCTGGACCCTATAGCAATCAGCCCCAGCATTTT.

The chain combines TRBV5-1 with TRBJ1-2; TRBD1 is a possible D gene (6 bases). Trimming shortened V by 3 bases and J by 5 bases, and 17 bases separated the two germline ends. The CDR3 consists of 15 residues. CDR1 is SGHRS, CDR2 YFSETQ, per germline. CDR3 sequence: CASSSAPGDGYGYTF. DNA of the CDR3: TGCGCCAGCAGCTCAGCTCCAGGGGACGGGTATGGCTACACCTTC.

The chain joins TRBV5-5 to TRBJ2-3, with D tentatively TRBD1 (6 bases). Trimming removed 4 bases at V and 4 bases at J, with 19 bases between. CDR1 SGHKS and CDR2 YYEKEE come from the germline V gene (reference sequence). The CDR3 loop spans 16 amino acids. In DNA, the CDR3 is TGTGCCAGCAGCCGCTTGGGGGCCCGGGTCGCAGATACGCAGTATTTT. Encoded protein: CASSRLGARVADTQYF.

This clone was detected only once. V usage is TRBV2 and J usage is TRBJ2-2, with D possibly being TRBD1 (6 bases). CDR1 and CDR2 from the germline V gene are SNHLY and FYNNEI. V gave up 1 base and J gave up 6 bases, with 12 bases separating them. This CDR3 region has 15 residues. The CDR3 region has the DNA TGTGCCAGCAGTGAAGTCTCCGGGACACCCGGGGAGCTGTTTTTT. This encodes CASSEVSGTPGELFF.

The rearrangement joins TRBV29-1 to TRBJ1-2, with D possibly TRBD1 on 6 matching bases. The germline V gene encodes CDR1 SQVTM and CDR2 ANQGSEA. The CDR3 is 13 amino acids. With 5 bases removed from V and 4 bases from J, the gap between germline ends came to 14 bases. CDR3 sequence (DNA): TGCAGCGTTATGGGGGGCTGGGGCTATGGCTACACCTTC. It translates to CSVMGGWGYGYTF.

The rearrangement links TRBV7-2 to TRBJ1-3, with 7 positions matching TRBD1. The V and J ends lost 5 bases and 2 bases, in that order; junction bases with no gene match: 6. Germline V gene sequence: CDR1 SGHTA, CDR2 FQGNSA. This CDR3 spans 15 amino acids. CDR3 sequence: CASSLRTGPGNTIYF. CDR3 nucleotide sequence: TGTGCCAGCAGCCTGAGGACAGGTCCTGGAAACACCATATATTTT.

V is TRBV6-1 and J is TRBJ2-7; tentatively, D is TRBD1 or TRBD2 (6 bases each). With 10 bases removed from V and 6 bases from J, the gap between germline ends came to 22 bases. Germline V gene lookup returns CDR1 MNHNS and CDR2 SASEGT. The CDR3 totals 14 residues. CDR3 region: CAISYLDGGPEQYV. In DNA, the CDR3 is TGTGCCATTAGCTACCTAGACGGGGGCCCCGAGCAGTACGTC.